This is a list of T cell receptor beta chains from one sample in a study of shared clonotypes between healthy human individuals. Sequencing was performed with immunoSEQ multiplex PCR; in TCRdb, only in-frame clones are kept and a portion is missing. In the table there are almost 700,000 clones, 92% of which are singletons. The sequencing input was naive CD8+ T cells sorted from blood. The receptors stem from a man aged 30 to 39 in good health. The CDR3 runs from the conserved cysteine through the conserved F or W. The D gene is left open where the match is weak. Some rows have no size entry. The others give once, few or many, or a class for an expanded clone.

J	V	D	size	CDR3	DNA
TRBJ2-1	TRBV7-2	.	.	CASSLVLVLGGYNEQFF	TGTGCCAGCAGCTTAGTGCTAGTGTTAGGTGGCTACAATGAGCAGTTCTTC
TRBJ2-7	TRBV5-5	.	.	CASSLARTYEQYF	TGTGCCAGCAGCCTTGCCAGAACCTACGAGCAGTACTTC
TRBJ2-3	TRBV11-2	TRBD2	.	CASSLPSTSGRARDTQYF	TGTGCCAGCAGCTTACCCTCAACTAGCGGGAGGGCCCGAGATACGCAGTATTTT
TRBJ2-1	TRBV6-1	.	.	CAGGLFGYNEQFF	TGTGCCGGGGGATTGTTCGGGTACAATGAGCAGTTCTTC
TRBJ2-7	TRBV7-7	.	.	CASSLNGGGEQYF	TGTGCCAGCAGCTTAAACGGAGGAGGCGAGCAGTACTTC
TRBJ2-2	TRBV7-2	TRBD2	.	CASSLPSTSGPGDTGELFF	TGTGCCAGCAGCTTACCGTCGACTAGCGGGCCAGGGGACACCGGGGAGCTGTTTTTT
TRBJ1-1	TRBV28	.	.	CASRRGAQVTEAFF	TGTGCCAGCAGAAGGGGGGCGCAGGTAACTGAAGCTTTCTTT
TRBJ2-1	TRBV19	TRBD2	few	CASSIVGLAGNEQFF	TGTGCCAGTAGTATCGTGGGACTAGCGGGAAATGAGCAGTTCTTC
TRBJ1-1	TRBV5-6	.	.	CASSFDRQNMNTEAFF	TGTGCCAGCAGCTTCGACCGACAGAACATGAACACTGAAGCTTTCTTT
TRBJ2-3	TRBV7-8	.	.	CASSLVGGTDTQYF	TGTGCCAGCAGCTTAGTAGGGGGCACAGATACGCAGTATTTT
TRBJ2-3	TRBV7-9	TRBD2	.	CASSPGTISGSGSTDTQYF	TGTGCCAGCAGCCCCGGCACTATTAGCGGGAGTGGGTCCACAGATACGCAGTATTTT
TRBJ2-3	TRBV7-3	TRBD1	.	CASSQGQTNWDTQYF	TGTGCCAGCAGCCAGGGACAGACAAATTGGGATACGCAGTATTTT
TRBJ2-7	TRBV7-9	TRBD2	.	CASSLAYGIAGERQDEQYF	TGTGCCAGCAGCTTAGCTTACGGAATAGCGGGAGAGCGCCAGGACGAGCAGTACTTC
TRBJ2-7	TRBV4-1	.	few	CASSPTPNYEQYF	TGCGCCAGCAGCCCGACACCGAACTACGAGCAGTACTTC
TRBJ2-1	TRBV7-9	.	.	CASSFADPAFEQFF	TGTGCCAGCAGCTTTGCCGATCCGGCATTTGAGCAGTTCTTC
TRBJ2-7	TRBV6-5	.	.	CASSSVGSRYEQYF	TGTGCCAGCAGTTCAGTCGGCAGCCGCTACGAGCAGTACTTC
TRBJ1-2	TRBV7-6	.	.	CASSLAPGRAEPYGYTF	TGTGCCAGCAGCTTAGCGCCCGGACGGGCGGAGCCTTATGGCTACACCTTC
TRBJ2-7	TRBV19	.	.	CASSIFGLSYEQYF	TGTGCCAGTAGTATTTTTGGATTATCCTACGAGCAGTACTTC
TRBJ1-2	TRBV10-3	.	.	CAISELGDFYTF	TGTGCCATCAGTGAATTGGGTGACTTCTACACCTTC
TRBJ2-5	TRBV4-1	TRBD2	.	CASSQAGASGVQETQYF	TGCGCCAGCAGCCAAGCAGGGGCTAGCGGGGTCCAAGAGACCCAGTACTTC
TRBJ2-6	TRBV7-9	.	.	CASSSSVASPSSGANVLTF	TGTGCCAGCAGCTCGTCAGTCGCCTCACCCTCGAGTGGGGCCAACGTCCTGACTTTC
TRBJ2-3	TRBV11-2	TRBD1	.	CASSKDRGPDTQYF	TGTGCCAGCAGCAAGGACAGGGGGCCGGATACGCAGTATTTT
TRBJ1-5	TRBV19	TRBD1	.	CASRQGVWDNQPQHF	TGTGCCAGTAGGCAGGGGGTTTGGGACAATCAGCCCCAGCATTTT
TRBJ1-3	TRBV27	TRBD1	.	CASWTGAFGNTIYF	TGTGCCAGTTGGACAGGAGCCTTTGGAAACACCATATATTTT
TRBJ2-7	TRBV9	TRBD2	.	CASSGERGPPFHEQYF	TGTGCCAGCAGCGGAGAGCGGGGTCCCCCTTTCCACGAGCAGTACTTC
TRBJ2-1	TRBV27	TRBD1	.	CASSYAGTGRDEQFF	TGTGCCAGCAGTTATGCCGGGACAGGGCGGGATGAGCAGTTCTTC
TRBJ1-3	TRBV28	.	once	CASSPATGTGNTIYF	TGTGCCAGCAGTCCCGCAACAGGGACGGGAAACACCATATATTTT
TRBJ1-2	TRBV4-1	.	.	CASSQDLGAGDGYTF	TGCGCCAGCAGCCAAGATTTGGGGGCCGGGGATGGCTACACCTTC
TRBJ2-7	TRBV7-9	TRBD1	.	CASSTGQGEQYF	TGTGCCAGCAGCACAGGACAGGGCGAGCAGTACTTC
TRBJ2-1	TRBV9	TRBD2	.	CASSVADGLAGSYNEQFF	TGTGCCAGCAGCGTAGCTGACGGACTAGCGGGCTCCTACAATGAGCAGTTCTTC
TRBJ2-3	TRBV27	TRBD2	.	CASSLSGLAGKSPSTDTQYF	TGTGCCAGCAGTTTAAGTGGACTAGCGGGTAAATCCCCTAGCACAGATACGCAGTATTTT
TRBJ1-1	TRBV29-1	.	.	CSVEGGVDFPRAFF	TGCAGCGTTGAAGGGGGAGTGGATTTCCCTCGAGCTTTCTTT
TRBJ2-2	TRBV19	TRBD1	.	CASSFQGAAGELFF	TGTGCCAGTAGTTTCCAGGGGGCCGCCGGGGAGCTGTTTTTT
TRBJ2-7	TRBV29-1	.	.	CSVDQGEDYEQYF	TGCAGCGTTGACCAGGGGGAGGACTACGAGCAGTACTTC
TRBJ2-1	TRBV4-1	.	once	CASSQGGPNEQFF	TGCGCCAGCAGCCAAGGGGGTCCAAATGAGCAGTTCTTC
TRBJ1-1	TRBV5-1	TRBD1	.	CVSSFGQGGRTEAFF	TGCGTCAGCAGCTTCGGACAGGGGGGAAGGACTGAAGCTTTCTTT
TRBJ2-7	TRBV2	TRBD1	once	CASFYSPGTGEQTQYF	TGTGCCAGTTTCTACTCTCCGGGGACAGGAGAACAAACGCAGTACTTC
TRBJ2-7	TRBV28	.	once	CASSLGLPSSYEQYF	TGTGCCAGCAGCCTAGGACTCCCGAGCTCCTACGAGCAGTACTTC
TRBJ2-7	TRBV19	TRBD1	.	CASTQHQGQGRYEQYF	TGTGCCAGTACCCAACACCAGGGACAGGGCCGCTACGAGCAGTACTTC
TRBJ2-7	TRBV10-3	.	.	CAITMGVPYEQYF	TGTGCCATCACAATGGGGGTCCCCTACGAGCAGTACTTC
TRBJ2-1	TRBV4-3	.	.	CASSQDNGPLSSYNEQFF	TGCGCCAGCAGCCAAGATAATGGGCCTTTGAGCTCCTACAATGAGCAGTTCTTC
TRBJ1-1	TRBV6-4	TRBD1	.	CASKKTGAAANTEAFF	TGTGCCAGCAAAAAGACAGGGGCCGCGGCGAACACTGAAGCTTTCTTT
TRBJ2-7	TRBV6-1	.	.	CASTDYQLYEQYF	TGTGCCAGCACCGACTATCAACTCTACGAGCAGTACTTC